This TCR beta chain is from a study of T cells after yellow fever vaccination. Study as a whole: Each low-cell-number fraction was prepared by means of SMART-Seq v4 Ultra Low Input.

From germline, CDR1 is SGHKS and CDR2 YYEKEE (reference sequence). The CDR3 consists of 15 residues. After removal of 3 bases from V and 2 bases from J, the junction contained 5 bases not matched to a gene. They built TCR cDNA with 5'RACE template switching, a step that put in a universal primer site and UMIs. TCRdb reprocessed the 5' RACE reads via MiXCR and lists one record per CDR3 protein. The sample shows 450,000 to 600,000 distinct CDR3 sequences, about 14% of them seen only once. This clonotype was observed many times. Sequences were derived from PBMCs, sampled on the day of the yellow fever booster vaccination. This TCR was recovered from a man aged 30 to 39 who received the YFV17D yellow fever vaccine. V is TRBV5-5 and J is TRBJ2-7; 10 bases are shared with TRBD1. The CDR3 is CASSSPGQGPYEQYF. The CDR3 nucleotides are TGTGCCAGCAGCTCCCCGGGACAGGGGCCCTACGAGCAGTACTTC.